This entry describes one TCR beta chain. Its antigen is unknown. Measured with immunoSEQ multiplex PCR; TCRdb has only the in-frame clones, and not every one. The sample comprises hundreds of thousands of clones, about 96% of which are singletons, and approximately 0.1% rests with the top ten. This CDR3 has 15 amino acids. The trim removed 3 bases at V and 5 bases at J, leaving 6 bases unmatched. Germline V gene data show CDR1 as SNHLY and CDR2 as FYNNEI. The entry originates in a study of shared clonotypes between healthy human individuals. Findings and limits, study-wide: Sorted-subset samples were not fully sequenced, rarefaction indicated. The study generally estimated greater richness for naive than memory subsets.

Only CD45RO-negative cells positively selected for CCR7 counted as naive CD8 cells, so terminally differentiated effector memory CD45RA+ cells were excluded. The material sequenced was naive CD8+ T cells sorted from blood. The rearrangement uses TRBV2 and TRBJ2-2, with TRBD1 matching 7 bases. The clonotype originates from a woman in her twenties or thirties in good health. CDR3 bases: TGTGCCAGCAGTGACCCGACAGGGCTGACCGGGGAGCTGTTTTTT. It codes for CASSDPTGLTGELFF.